The clone carrying this T cell receptor beta chain was counted only a few times. Its target is not known. The CDR3 has 14 amino acids. Trimming shortened V by 6 bases and J by 2 bases, and 10 bases separated the two germline ends. Germline CDR1 and CDR2: SGHTA and FQGNSA. These data are taken from a study of HIV-infected patients and healthy controls. Study observations and caveats: Compared with untreated HIV+ repertoires, healthy controls showed roughly threefold more distinct CDR3s and higher Shannon diversity.

Whole blood was used without fractionation, so all unsorted peripheral T cells were included. Four of the ten uninfected healthy control donors were sampled twice, about 3 months apart. Alpha and beta constant-region primers primed reverse transcription of approximately 0.55 ug RNA. Each of the alpha and beta chains got its own library through chain-specific third strand synthesis with indices. TCRdb re-called the 5' RACE reads through MiXCR, storing one row per CDR3 protein. The data show approximately 15,000 distinct CDR3 sequences, approximately 5.8% seen once. The sequence came from an adult in good health. Sequencing was carried out using blood. The V call is TRBV7-2, the J call TRBJ2-2, with D possibly being TRBD2 (5 bases). For the CDR3, the DNA is TGTGCCAGCAGGGGGAGAATTAACACCGGGGAGCTGTTTTTT. It specifies CASRGRINTGELFF. The variable domain in full, with the rest retrieved from reference TRBV7-2 and TRBJ2-2, is GAGVSQSPSNKVTEKGKDVELRCDPISGHTALYWYRQSLGQGLEFLIYFQGNSAPDKSGLPSDRFSAERTGGSVSTLTIQRTQQEDSAVYLCASRGRINTGELFFGEGSRLTVL.